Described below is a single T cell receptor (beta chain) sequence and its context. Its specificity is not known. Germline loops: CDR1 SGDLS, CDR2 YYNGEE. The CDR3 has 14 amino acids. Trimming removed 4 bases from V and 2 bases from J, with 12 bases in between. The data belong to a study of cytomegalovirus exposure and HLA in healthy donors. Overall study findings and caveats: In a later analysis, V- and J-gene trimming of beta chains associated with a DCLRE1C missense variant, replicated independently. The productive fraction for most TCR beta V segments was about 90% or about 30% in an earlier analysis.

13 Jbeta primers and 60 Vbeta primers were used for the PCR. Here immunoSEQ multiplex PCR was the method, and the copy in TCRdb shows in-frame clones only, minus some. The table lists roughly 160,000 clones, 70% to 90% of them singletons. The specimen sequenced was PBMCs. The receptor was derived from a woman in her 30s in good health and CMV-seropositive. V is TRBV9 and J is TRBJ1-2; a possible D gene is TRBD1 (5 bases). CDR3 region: CASSTGYANYGYTF. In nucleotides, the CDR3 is TGTGCCAGCAGCACAGGATATGCAAACTATGGCTACACCTTC.